This TCR beta chain was retrieved from a study of early T cells in non-severe SARS-CoV-2 infection. Study summary: The sequenced material was bulk RNA from unsorted whole blood, and its chains were unpaired. Overall study results and limits: Matches to VDJdb favored anti-spike CD8 responses and missed private and CD4 specificities.

Individual cDNA molecules were tagged with unique molecular identifiers. From the 5' RACE reads, TCRdb called clonotypes with MiXCR, one entry per CDR3 protein. The sample includes over 45,000 distinct CDR3 sequences, around 7% seen only once; the top ten take roughly 5.6%. On this clonotype itself: Its matching antigen is unknown.

Trimming took 7 bases from V and 4 from J, leaving 13 bases between them. Germline-derived CDR1 and CDR2 are MNHEY and SVGAGI. This CDR3 comprises 13 residues. This receptor was identified in an adult who was a healthcare worker with PCR-confirmed SARS-CoV-2 infection or an uninfected control (not recorded which). The source was whole blood, collected at baseline. The rearrangement links TRBV6-5 to TRBJ1-1, with D uncertain. As DNA, the CDR3 is TGTGCCAGCACGTGGGCGGAAGGCACTGAAGCTTTCTTT. Protein product: CASTWAEGTEAFF.